This TCR beta chain was recovered during a study of radiotherapy plus CTLA-4 blockade in lung cancer. Study-level findings and limits: Reports state that early shifts in blood T cell clones, with interferon-beta, best predicted response. Researchers report tumor-derived TCR clones expanding in blood after radiotherapy plus ipilimumab.

As for this clone: Its antigen is currently unknown.

Germline CDR1 and CDR2: SGHTA and FQGNSA. The V gene end was trimmed by 4 bases and the J gene end by 5 bases; junction bases not matched to a gene: 1. The CDR3 is 12 amino acids. Enrolled patients, whose metastatic non-small-cell lung cancer was chemo-refractory, received focal radiation plus CTLA-4 blockade with ipilimumab. Assay used: immunoSEQ multiplex PCR; TCRdb lists only in-frame clones, some missing. This table holds some 98,000 clones, 82% found once. The source material was peripheral blood, sampled from a patient treated with radiotherapy plus ipilimumab. This receptor was identified in a human donor with non-small cell lung cancer who had a partial response to radiotherapy plus ipilimumab. The chain recombines TRBV7-2 with TRBJ2-7; TRBD1 agrees at 8 bases. In DNA, the CDR3 is TGTGCCAGCAGCTCGACAGGGGACGAGCAGTACTTC. Translating it yields CASSSTGDEQYF.